This is a list of T cell receptor beta chains from one sample in a study of blood T cell repertoires in COVID-19. TCRdb's copy holds only in-frame clones and misses some; the assay was immunoSEQ multiplex PCR. Here the sample spans 90,000 or so clones, about 90% being singletons. The sample taken for sequencing was peripheral blood. Every receptor here comes from a man younger than 35 with COVID-19, enrolled during active disease. The CDR3 runs from the conserved cysteine through the conserved F or W.

TRBV4-1	TRBJ2-7	CASSQEEGRAPYEQYF
TRBV19	TRBJ2-3	CASSSWTSGITDTQYF
TRBV28	TRBJ2-2	CASSLLAGDTGELFF
TRBV9	TRBJ2-2	CASSFSQGANTGELFF
TRBV18	TRBJ1-2	CASSRSISDGYTF
TRBV7-2	TRBJ1-1	CASSPGTANTEAFF
TRBV10-3	TRBJ1-1	CAISEGLNTEAFF
TRBV25-1	TRBJ1-2	CASSTSAQGLHYGYTF
TRBV24-1	TRBJ2-3	CATSDPTGSWGTDTQYF
TRBV5-1	TRBJ2-1	CASSFFERGYNEQFF
TRBV6-2/TRBV6-3	TRBJ2-1	CASSYYNGVREQFF
TRBV9	TRBJ2-1	CASGEEGRVNEQFF
TRBV5-8	TRBJ1-1	CASSSGQGFWDTEAFF